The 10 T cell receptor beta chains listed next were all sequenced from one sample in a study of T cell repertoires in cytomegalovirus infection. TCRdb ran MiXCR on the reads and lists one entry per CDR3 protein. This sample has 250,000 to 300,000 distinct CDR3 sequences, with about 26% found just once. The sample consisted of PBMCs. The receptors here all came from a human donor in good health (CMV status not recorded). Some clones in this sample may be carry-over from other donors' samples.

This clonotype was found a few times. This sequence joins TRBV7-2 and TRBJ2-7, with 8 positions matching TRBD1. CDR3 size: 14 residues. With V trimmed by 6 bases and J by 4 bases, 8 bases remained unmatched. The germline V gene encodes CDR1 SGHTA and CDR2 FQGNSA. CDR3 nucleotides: TGTGCCAGCAGTCGTGACAGGGGTGAATACGAGCAGTACTTC. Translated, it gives CASSRDRGEYEQYF.

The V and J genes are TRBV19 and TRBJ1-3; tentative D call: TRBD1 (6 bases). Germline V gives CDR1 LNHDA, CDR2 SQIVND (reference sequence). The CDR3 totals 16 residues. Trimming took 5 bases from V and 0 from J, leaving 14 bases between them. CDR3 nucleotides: TGTGCCAGTAGTTCCCGGACAGCCATCTCTGGAAACACCATATATTTT. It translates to CASSSRTAISGNTIYF.

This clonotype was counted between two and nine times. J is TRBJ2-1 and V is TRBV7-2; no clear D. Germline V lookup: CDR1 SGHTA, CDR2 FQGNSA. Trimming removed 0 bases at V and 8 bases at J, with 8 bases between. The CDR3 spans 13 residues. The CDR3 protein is CASSLASRDEQFF. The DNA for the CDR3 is TGTGCCAGCAGCTTAGCTAGTCGTGATGAGCAGTTCTTC.

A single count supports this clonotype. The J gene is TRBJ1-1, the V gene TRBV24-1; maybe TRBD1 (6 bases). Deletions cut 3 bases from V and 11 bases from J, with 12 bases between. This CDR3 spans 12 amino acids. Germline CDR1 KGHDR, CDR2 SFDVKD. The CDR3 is CATSDLRGVAFF. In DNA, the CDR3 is TGTGCCACCAGTGATCTCAGGGGAGTCGCTTTCTTT.

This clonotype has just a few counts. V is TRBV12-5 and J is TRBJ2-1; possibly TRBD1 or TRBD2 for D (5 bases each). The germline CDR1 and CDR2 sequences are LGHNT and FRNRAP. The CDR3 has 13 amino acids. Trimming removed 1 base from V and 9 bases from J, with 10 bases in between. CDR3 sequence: CASGLAFGAEQFF. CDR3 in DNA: TGTGCTAGTGGTTTGGCCTTCGGGGCTGAGCAGTTCTTC.

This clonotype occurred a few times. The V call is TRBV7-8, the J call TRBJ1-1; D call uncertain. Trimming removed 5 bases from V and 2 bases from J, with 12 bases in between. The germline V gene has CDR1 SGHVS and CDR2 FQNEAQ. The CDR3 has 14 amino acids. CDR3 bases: TGTGCCAGCAGCAACCGCAGGTTCAACACTGAAGCTTTCTTT. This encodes CASSNRRFNTEAFF.

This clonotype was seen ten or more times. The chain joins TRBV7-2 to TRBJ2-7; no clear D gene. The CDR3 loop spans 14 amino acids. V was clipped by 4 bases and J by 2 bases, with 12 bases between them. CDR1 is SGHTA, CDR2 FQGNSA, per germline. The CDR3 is CASSSRVQTYEQYF. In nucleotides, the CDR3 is TGTGCCAGCAGCTCGAGAGTACAAACCTACGAGCAGTACTTC.

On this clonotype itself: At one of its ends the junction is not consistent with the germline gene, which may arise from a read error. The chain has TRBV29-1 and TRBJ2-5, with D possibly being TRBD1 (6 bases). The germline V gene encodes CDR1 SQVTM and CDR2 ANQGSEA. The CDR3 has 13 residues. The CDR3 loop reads CSVDGQHQETQYF. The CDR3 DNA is TGCAGCGTTGATGGACAGCACCAAGAGACCCAGTATTTC.

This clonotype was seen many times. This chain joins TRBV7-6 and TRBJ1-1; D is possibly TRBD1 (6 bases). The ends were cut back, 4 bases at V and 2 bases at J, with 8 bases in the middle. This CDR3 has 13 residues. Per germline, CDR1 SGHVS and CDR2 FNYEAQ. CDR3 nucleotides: TGTGCCAGCAGCTGGACAGATAACACTGAAGCTTTCTTT. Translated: CASSWTDNTEAFF.

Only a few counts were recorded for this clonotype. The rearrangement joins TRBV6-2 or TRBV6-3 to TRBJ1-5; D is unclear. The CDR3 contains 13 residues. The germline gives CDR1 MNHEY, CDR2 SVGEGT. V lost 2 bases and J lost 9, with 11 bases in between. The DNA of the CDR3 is TGTGCCAGCAGTTACCTCCAAGCTGTGCCCCAGCATTTT. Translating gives CASSYLQAVPQHF.